Included here is one T cell receptor beta chain sequence, with context. The data were taken from a study of blood T cell repertoires in COVID-19. About the research overall: The origin of the acute and convalescent COVID-19 samples was the United States, Italy and Spain. PBMCs, B-cell-depleted T cells, or T cells were the source of the cDNA or gDNA that made up the material.

In the original analysis: Reference gene primer amplification gave estimated nucleated cell counts. Method: immunoSEQ multiplex PCR; TCRdb's copy keeps in-frame clones and lacks some. Clone size and the V and J calls come from that table; the DNA yielded D and trimming. The data show approximately 250,000 clones, around 90% seen once. V was clipped by 4 bases and J by 2 bases; unmatched bases: 8. The germline V gene encodes CDR1 SGHRS and CDR2 YFSETQ. The CDR3 contains 15 residues. The chain employs TRBV5-1 and TRBJ2-5, with 7 bases aligning to TRBD1. The TCR was taken from a woman aged 55 to 70 with COVID-19, enrolled during active disease. Sample: peripheral blood. CDR3 in amino acids: CASSTGTAKQETQYF. CDR3 in DNA: TGCGCCAGCAGCACGGGGACAGCGAAACAAGAGACCCAGTACTTC. The full variable domain, its missing parts supplied by reference TRBV5-1 and TRBJ2-5, is KAGVTQTPRYLIKTRGQQVTLSCSPISGHRSVSWYQQTPGQGLQFLFEYFSETQRNKGNFPGRFSGRQFSNSRSEMNVSTLELGDSALYLCASSTGTAKQETQYFGPGTRLLVL.